The present entry profiles one T cell receptor (beta chain) with its context. This sample is part of a study of T cell responses to AZD1222 COVID-19 vaccine. The table came from immunoSEQ multiplex PCR; TCRdb's copy has only in-frame clones and leaves some out. This sample has tens of thousands of clones; approximately 91% occur once, and the top ten carry 22%. Germline V gene lookup returns CDR1 LGHDT and CDR2 YNNKEL (reference sequence). Trimming pared 2 bases from V and 8 bases from J, leaving 9 bases between. This CDR3 is 12 amino acids long. Sample: peripheral blood, taken on day 0 of AZD1222 vaccination. The chain couples TRBV3-1 (or the pseudogene TRBV3-2) to TRBJ1-2, with D possibly TRBD1 on 6 matching bases. This receptor was identified in an adult in good health. CDR3: CASSQSGGGYTF. CDR3 DNA sequence: TGTGCCAGCAGCCAATCGGGGGGCGGCTACACCTTC.